This TCR beta chain was identified during a study of identical twins. The study's findings and limits: The authors drew conclusions from cross-sectional statistical analysis rather than following the same donors. The study found weaker excess twin sharing in beta out-of-frame sequences.

This CDR3 spans 11 amino acids. Deletions cut 6 bases from V and 12 bases from J, with 15 bases between. Germline V gene data show CDR1 as SQVTM and CDR2 as ANQGSEA. TCRdb re-analysed the 5' RACE reads in MiXCR, keeping a single row per CDR3 protein. The data show 350,000 to 450,000 distinct CDR3 sequences, less than 20% seen once. A remark on this clonotype: Its antigen is not known.

The TCR originated in a man aged 50 to 60 in good health. The rearrangement links TRBV29-1 to TRBJ2-1, with D possibly TRBD2 on 6 matching bases. The sequenced material came from naive T cells sorted from blood. CDR3 sequence reads: CSVGGDWGQFF. The CDR3 DNA is TGCAGCGTAGGAGGGGACTGGGGGCAGTTCTTC.